These T cell receptor beta chains were read from a single sample in a study of T-cell reconstitution after alpha-beta-depleted transplantation in children. In TCRdb, the PCR reads were re-called with MiXCR into one record per CDR3 protein. The sample consists of about 460,000 distinct CDR3 sequences, roughly a tenth of them appearing once. Sample: PBMCs, taken before TCRalphabeta/CD19-depleted stem cell transplant. The receptor set was obtained from a child aged 2-15 years with inherited bone marrow failure, due to receive a stem cell transplant. CDR3s include the opening cysteine and the closing phenylalanine or tryptophan. Each record gives: D gene, clone size, J gene, V gene, CDR3 protein, CDR3 DNA. A D gene is named only where the DNA matches it firmly. Clone size is given for some rows only: seen once, a few or many times, or a class if the clone is expanded.

>TRBD2|many|TRBJ2-7|TRBV11-2
CASSLLAGGNEQYF
TGTGCCAGCAGCTTACTAGCGGGAGGGAACGAGCAGTACTTC
>.|many|TRBJ2-1|TRBV5-1
CASSLAEADNEQFF
TGCGCCAGCAGCTTGGCCGAGGCGGACAATGAGCAGTTCTTC
>.|many|TRBJ1-1|TRBV29-1
CSVLGNTEAFF
TGCAGCGTTCTGGGGAACACTGAAGCTTTCTTT
>.|many|TRBJ2-5|TRBV5-1
CASSFRPMGIQETQYF
TGCGCCAGCAGCTTCCGTCCCATGGGGATCCAAGAGACCCAGTACTTC
>.|few|TRBJ2-2|TRBV7-2
CASSLFRELFF
TGTGCCAGCAGCTTATTCCGGGAGCTGTTTTTT
>.|many|TRBJ1-2|TRBV7-8
CASSSGTSIYGYTF
TGTGCCAGCAGCTCCGGGACATCGATCTATGGCTACACCTTC
>TRBD1|many|TRBJ1-2|TRBV29-1
CSVGYRGLRIGYTF
TGCAGCGTCGGCTACAGGGGGCTAAGGATCGGCTACACCTTC
>.|many|TRBJ2-2|TRBV5-5
CASSWTLANTGELFF
TGTGCCAGCAGCTGGACTCTGGCGAACACCGGGGAGCTGTTTTTT
>.|.|TRBJ2-1|TRBV6-1
CASTDYPSDNEQFF
TGTGCCAGCACCGACTACCCTAGCGACAATGAGCAGTTCTTC
>TRBD2|.|TRBJ2-6|TRBV24-1
CATSDPPRGGQVPGANVLTF
TGTGCCACCAGTGATCCACCCCGGGGGGGCCAGGTACCTGGGGCCAACGTCCTGACTTTC
>TRBD1|many|TRBJ1-1|TRBV10-3
CAISDTQGATEAFF
TGTGCCATCAGTGATACCCAGGGGGCCACTGAAGCTTTCTTT
>.|many|TRBJ2-5|TRBV12-3/TRBV12-4
CASTRTGWHQETQYF
TGTGCCAGCACCCGGACGGGTTGGCACCAAGAGACCCAGTACTTC
>.|many|TRBJ1-5|TRBV2
CASRAVAVDQPQHF
TGTGCCAGCAGGGCGGTCGCAGTAGATCAGCCCCAGCATTTT
>TRBD1|.|TRBJ2-1|TRBV5-1
CASRGQGALEEQFF
TGCGCCAGCAGGGGACAGGGGGCGCTTGAGGAGCAGTTCTTC